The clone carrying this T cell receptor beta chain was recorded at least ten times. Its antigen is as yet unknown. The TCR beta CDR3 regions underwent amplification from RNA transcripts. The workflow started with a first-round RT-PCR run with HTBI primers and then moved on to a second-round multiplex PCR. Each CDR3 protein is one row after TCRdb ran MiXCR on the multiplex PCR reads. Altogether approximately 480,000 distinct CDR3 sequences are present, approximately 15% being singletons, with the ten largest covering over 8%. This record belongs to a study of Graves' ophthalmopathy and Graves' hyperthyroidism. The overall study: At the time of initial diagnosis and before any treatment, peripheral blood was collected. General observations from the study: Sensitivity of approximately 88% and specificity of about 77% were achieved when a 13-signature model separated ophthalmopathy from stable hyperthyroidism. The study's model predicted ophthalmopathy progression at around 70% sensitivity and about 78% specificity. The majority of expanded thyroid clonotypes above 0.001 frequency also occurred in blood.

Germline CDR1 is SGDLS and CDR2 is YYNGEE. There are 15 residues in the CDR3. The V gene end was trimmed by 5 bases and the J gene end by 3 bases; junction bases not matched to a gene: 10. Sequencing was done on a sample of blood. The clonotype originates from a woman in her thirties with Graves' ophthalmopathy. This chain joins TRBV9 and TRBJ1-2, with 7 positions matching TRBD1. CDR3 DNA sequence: TGTGCCAGCAGGGACTCAGGGGGGGAGGACTATGGCTACACCTTC. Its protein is CASRDSGGEDYGYTF.